This TCR beta chain was sequenced for a study of identical twins. Germline loops: CDR1 DFQATT, CDR2 SNEGSKA (reference sequence). This CDR3 is built from 15 residues. V lost 3 bases to trimming and J lost 7 bases; unmatched junction nucleotides: 13. One entry per CDR3 protein, called by TCRdb with MiXCR from the 5' RACE reads. The top ten hold 13% of the sample, which has roughly 720,000 distinct CDR3 sequences, about 20% seen once. A few counts support this clonotype. The sample was also reused in another study, on T cells expressing NK-cell markers.

Sequencing was carried out using PBMCs. The rearrangement joins TRBV20-1 to TRBJ2-7; 9 bases map to TRBD2. The sequence came from a woman under 30 in good health. The CDR3 DNA reads as TGCAGTGCTAGGGCTAGCGGGACCCCCAAAAGGGAGCAGTACTTC. Translated: CSARASGTPKREQYF.